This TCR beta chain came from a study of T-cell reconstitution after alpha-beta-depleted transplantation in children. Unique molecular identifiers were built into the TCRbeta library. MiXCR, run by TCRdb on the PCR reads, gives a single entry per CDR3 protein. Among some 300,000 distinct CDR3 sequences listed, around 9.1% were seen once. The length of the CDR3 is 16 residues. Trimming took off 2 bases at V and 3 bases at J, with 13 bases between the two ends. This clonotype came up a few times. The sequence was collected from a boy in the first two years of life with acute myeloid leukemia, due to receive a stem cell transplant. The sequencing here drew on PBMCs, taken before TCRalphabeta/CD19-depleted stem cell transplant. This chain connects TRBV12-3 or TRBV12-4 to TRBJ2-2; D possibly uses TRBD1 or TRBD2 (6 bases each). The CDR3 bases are TGTGCCAGCAGTTTATTTCGGGGGCCTGACACCGGGGAGCTGTTTTTT. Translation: CASSLFRGPDTGELFF.